These T cell receptor beta chains were read from a single sample in a study of vaccination effects on CD4 cells after COVID-19. This table comes from immunoSEQ multiplex PCR, and its TCRdb copy is limited to in-frame clones, with some not included. The data hold about 61,000 clones, with roughly 73% observed a single time. For these TCRs, the target antigens are not known. The input for sequencing was CD4+ T cells from PBMCs cultured with HCoV-229E spike peptides, taken after COVID-19 vaccination. These receptors all come from a human donor who received a COVID-19 vaccine. Each CDR3 is given with its conserved first and last residue.

j_call: TRBJ2-2; v_call: TRBV7-2; cdr3_aa: CASSSTGGTGTGELFF
j_call: TRBJ1-2; v_call: TRBV18; cdr3_aa: CASSAGPGSYGYTF
j_call: TRBJ2-2; v_call: TRBV7-2; cdr3_aa: CASSLVRGGAGGELFF
j_call: TRBJ1-1; v_call: TRBV7-2; cdr3_aa: CASSLVSSPGSNTEAFF
j_call: TRBJ2-6; v_call: TRBV6-5; cdr3_aa: CASRRTASGANVLTF
j_call: TRBJ2-5; v_call: TRBV18; cdr3_aa: CASSHPGTEQETQYF
j_call: TRBJ2-3; v_call: TRBV18; cdr3_aa: CASSPWGSLTDTQYF
j_call: TRBJ1-1; v_call: TRBV4-1; cdr3_aa: CASSHPGQTNTEAFF
j_call: TRBJ1-1; v_call: TRBV2; cdr3_aa: CASRDSGGTEAFF
j_call: TRBJ2-5; v_call: TRBV14; cdr3_aa: CASSPHRPSRETQYF
j_call: TRBJ1-3; v_call: TRBV7-9; cdr3_aa: CASSQSGTGNTIYF
j_call: TRBJ1-6; v_call: TRBV3-1/TRBV3-2; cdr3_aa: CASSQDLNNSPLHF
j_call: TRBJ2-6; v_call: TRBV28; cdr3_aa: CASSLAGEGGANVLTF
j_call: TRBJ1-5; v_call: TRBV28; cdr3_aa: CASSLQGVGNQPQHF
j_call: TRBJ1-1; v_call: TRBV21-1; cdr3_aa: CASSQKLRQVIIAGMNTEAFF
j_call: TRBJ2-1; v_call: TRBV7-8; cdr3_aa: CASSLDRAGYNEQFF
j_call: TRBJ1-6; v_call: TRBV6-5; cdr3_aa: CASSRQVSNSPLHF
j_call: TRBJ2-5; v_call: TRBV5-6; cdr3_aa: CASSSLAGGGQETQYF
j_call: TRBJ2-5; v_call: TRBV24-1; cdr3_aa: CATSLGFLNGVETQYF
j_call: TRBJ2-3; v_call: TRBV2; cdr3_aa: CASSVYTDTQYF
j_call: TRBJ1-5; v_call: TRBV10-3; cdr3_aa: CAISGTGGNQPQHF
j_call: TRBJ1-1; v_call: TRBV3-1/TRBV3-2; cdr3_aa: CASSRGQFGPEAFF
j_call: TRBJ2-5; v_call: TRBV18; cdr3_aa: CASSPGTSGEETQYF
j_call: TRBJ2-5; v_call: TRBV24-1; cdr3_aa: CATSETSGAQETQYF
j_call: TRBJ1-1; v_call: TRBV6-1; cdr3_aa: CASSESLLGQLYPYEAFF
j_call: TRBJ1-5; v_call: TRBV3-1/TRBV3-2; cdr3_aa: CASSHPGRGPQHF
j_call: TRBJ2-4; v_call: TRBV23-1; cdr3_aa: CASSHATHGVGRDLAKNIQYF
j_call: TRBJ2-6; v_call: TRBV19; cdr3_aa: CASTRTGGAGANVLTF
j_call: TRBJ2-2; v_call: TRBV27; cdr3_aa: CASSLSVGELFF
j_call: TRBJ2-5; v_call: TRBV6-5; cdr3_aa: CASSSLSGGRETQYF
j_call: TRBJ2-5; v_call: TRBV5-1; cdr3_aa: CASSWTSGGWETQYF